Shown below are 15 T cell receptor beta chains from a single sample sequenced in a study of regulatory T cells in long-lasting Graves disease. Noted time point: newly diagnosed GD, antithyroid drugs for less than 3 months. The TCR library was made from RNA extracted from PBMCs. Assembly of TCR beta libraries relied on iRepertoire HTBI primers together with Arm-PCR of CDR3 regions. TCRdb re-analysed the multiplex PCR reads in MiXCR, keeping a single row per CDR3 protein. Of 400,000 to 500,000 distinct CDR3 sequences in the sample, about 17% were seen once. This same sample was also taken into another study, of T cells in Graves' hyperthyroidism and ophthalmopathy.

Sequencing used peripheral blood mononuclear cells (PBMCs), obtained at new diagnosis, from a patient treated with antithyroid drugs. The receptors here all came from a woman aged 18-30 years with Graves disease.

This clonotype has just a few counts. CDR3 sequence (DNA): TGTGCCAGCAAGTTGGGACAGTACACAGATACGCAGTATTTT. This codes for CASKLGQYTDTQYF. V usage is TRBV2 and J usage is TRBJ2-3; TRBD1 aligns across 7 bases. This CDR3 is built from 14 residues. From germline, CDR1 is SNHLY and CDR2 FYNNEI. V lost 7 bases to trimming and J lost 2 bases; unmatched junction nucleotides: 6.

This clonotype has at least ten counts. V and J are TRBV20-1 and TRBJ2-7, with D uncertain. Trimming pared 6 bases from V and 2 bases from J, leaving 17 bases between. The CDR3 length is 14 residues. Germline lookup yields CDR1 DFQATT and CDR2 SNEGSKA (reference sequence). The CDR3 loop reads CSARPGESPYEQYF. For the CDR3, the DNA is TGCAGTGCCCGGCCCGGCGAAAGCCCCTACGAGCAGTACTTC.

This clonotype was observed many times. This chain joins TRBV12-3 or TRBV12-4 and TRBJ2-1; the match to TRBD2 covers 8 bases. Trimming took 3 bases from V and 4 from J; bases not matched to a gene: 5. The CDR3 consists of 15 residues. The CDR3: CASSFPGREYNEQFF. The CDR3 nucleotides read TGTGCCAGCAGTTTCCCCGGGAGGGAGTACAATGAGCAGTTCTTC.

This clonotype was picked up a small number of times. This chain links TRBV18 with TRBJ2-1; D gene unclear. Germline assignment: CDR1 KGHSH and CDR2 LQKENI. V shed 1 base and J shed 5 bases, with 9 bases lying between them. The CDR3 has 14 amino acids. The CDR3 loop reads CASSPLSTNNEQFF. The CDR3 nucleotides are TGTGCCAGCTCACCACTTTCTACCAACAATGAGCAGTTCTTC.

This chain links TRBV6-6 with TRBJ2-2; 13 bases agree with TRBD2. CDR3 size: 19 residues. The V gene's germline CDR1 is MNHNY and CDR2 SVGAGI (reference sequence). The trim removed 0 bases at V and 4 bases at J, leaving 8 bases unmatched. The CDR3 DNA follows: TGTGCCAGCAGTTACTCGACCCCGGGACTAGCGGGATTCACCGGGGAGCTGTTTTTT. It is translated as CASSYSTPGLAGFTGELFF.

This clonotype was detected many times. The gene calls are TRBV7-2 and TRBJ1-2, with 9 bases aligning to TRBD1. Germline V lookup: CDR1 SGHTA, CDR2 FQGNSA. The ends lost 0 bases at V and 4 bases at J; junction bases unmatched: 3. This CDR3 is 15 amino acids long. The CDR3 reads CASSLAGGQGYGYTF. In DNA form, the CDR3 reads TGTGCCAGCAGCTTAGCGGGGGGACAGGGCTATGGCTACACCTTC. The whole variable domain, filled in from reference TRBV7-2 and TRBJ1-2, reads GAGVSQSPSNKVTEKGKDVELRCDPISGHTALYWYRQSLGQGLEFLIYFQGNSAPDKSGLPSDRFSAERTGGSVSTLTIQRTQQEDSAVYLCASSLAGGQGYGYTFGSGTRLTVV.

This clonotype was seen many times. The chain has TRBV12-3 or TRBV12-4 and TRBJ2-7; no definite D call. Trimming cost V 5 bases and J 0 bases, with 14 bases left between them. The CDR3 runs to 15 residues. The CDR3 coding sequence is TGTGCCAGCAGTGACCCGGGCGGTGACTCCTACGAGCAGTACTTC. Its translation: CASSDPGGDSYEQYF.

The sample holds a few counts of this clonotype. The chain employs TRBV27 and TRBJ1-6; D is unclear. CDR1 and CDR2 from the germline V gene are MNHEY and SMNVEV (reference sequence). The CDR3 length is 14 residues. V lost 2 bases and J 7 bases, leaving 9 bases between the germline ends. The CDR3 bases are TGTGCCAGCAGTTTAGGGCCCGGGAATTCACCCCTCCACTTT. Translated, it gives CASSLGPGNSPLHF.

This clonotype was counted many times. The chain links TRBV6-5 to TRBJ2-7, with D unclear. Looked up from germline, CDR1 is MNHEY and CDR2 is SVGAGI. Trimming left V 0 bases short and J 0 bases short, with 12 bases between. The CDR3 loop spans 16 amino acids. Written as DNA, the CDR3 is TGTGCCAGCAGTTACTCGGGCAGTGGGGACTCCTACGAGCAGTACTTC. This gives the protein CASSYSGSGDSYEQYF.

This clonotype was seen just once. With a much larger clone just one base away, this may be a read error. The chain links TRBV30 to TRBJ1-2; D is possibly TRBD1 (6 bases). V was trimmed by 3 bases and J by 0 bases, leaving 14 bases between them. The CDR3 has 15 amino acids. Germline loops: CDR1 GTSNPN, CDR2 SVGIG (reference sequence). The CDR3 region has the DNA TGTGCCTGGAGGGACAAGAGGACAGCTAACTATGGCTACACCTTC. This encodes CAWRDKRTANYGYTF.

This clonotype was seen ten or more times. J is TRBJ2-1 and V is TRBV6-7, with TRBD2 matching over 15 bases. TRBV6-7 is identified as an open reading frame with a role that is uncertain. The CDR3 runs 19 residues. The junction had 10 bases not matched to a gene; V was cut back by 2 bases and J by 5 bases. This CDR3 is CASSYDRGLAGGHDNEQFF. Here the CDR3 DNA reads TGTGCCAGCAGTTACGACAGGGGACTAGCGGGAGGCCACGACAATGAGCAGTTCTTC.

This clonotype was recorded many times. The rearrangement uses TRBV27 and TRBJ2-7; 8 bases match TRBD1. The length of the CDR3 is 14 residues. The germline V gene has CDR1 MNHEY and CDR2 SMNVEV (reference sequence). Trimming at V came to 5 bases and at J to 1 base, leaving 4 bases not matched to a gene. The CDR3 sequence: CASSAGTGSYEQYF. In DNA form, the CDR3 reads TGTGCCAGCAGTGCCGGGACAGGTTCCTACGAGCAGTACTTC.

CDR3 coding DNA: TGTGCCAGCAGTGAAGAGGGCTTGCAGGGCGAGCAGTACTTC. Translating it yields CASSEEGLQGEQYF. This sequence joins TRBV2 and TRBJ2-7; the D gene is possibly TRBD1 (5 bases). Deletions cut 1 base from V and 6 bases from J, with 13 bases between. The V gene's germline CDR1 is SNHLY and CDR2 FYNNEI. The CDR3 extends over 14 amino acids.

This clonotype was observed a few times. The CDR3 end shows no conserved phenylalanine or tryptophan, and so a read error is likely. This chain uses TRBV30 with TRBJ1-1; D not resolved. Trimming cost V 0 bases and J 0 bases, with 11 bases left between them. CDR1 is GTSNPN, CDR2 SVGIG, per germline (reference sequence). The CDR3 totals 15 residues. Here the CDR3 reads CAWSVSQSMNTEAFL. The CDR3 bases are TGTGCCTGGAGTGTGAGTCAGAGCATGAACACTGAAGCTTTCCTT.

The table lists this clonotype with many counts. This rearrangement joins TRBV28 to TRBJ2-3; maybe TRBD2 (6 bases). Trimming shortened V by 4 bases and J by 1 base, and 18 bases separated the two germline ends. The germline gives CDR1 MDHEN, CDR2 SYDVKM. The CDR3 covers 17 residues. The CDR3 here is CASSSPGGQAGTDTQYF. In DNA form, the CDR3 reads TGTGCCAGCAGTTCCCCAGGAGGGCAGGCAGGCACAGATACGCAGTATTTT.